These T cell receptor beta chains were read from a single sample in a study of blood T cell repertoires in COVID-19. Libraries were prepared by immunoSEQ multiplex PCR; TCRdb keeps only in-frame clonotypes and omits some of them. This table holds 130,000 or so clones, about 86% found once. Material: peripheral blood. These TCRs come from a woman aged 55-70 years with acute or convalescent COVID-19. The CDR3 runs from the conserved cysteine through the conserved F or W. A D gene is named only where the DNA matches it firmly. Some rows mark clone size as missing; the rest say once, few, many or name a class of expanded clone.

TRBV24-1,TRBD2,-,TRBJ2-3,CATSDSGLAGGDTQYF,TGTGCCACCAGTGATTCCGGACTAGCGGGAGGAGATACGCAGTATTTT
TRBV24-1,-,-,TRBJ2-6,CATSETRVSGANVLTF,TGTGCCACCAGTGAAACTAGGGTCTCTGGGGCCAACGTCCTGACTTTC
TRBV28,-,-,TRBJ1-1,CASSLLAGKNTEAFF,TGTGCCAGCAGTTTATTGGCCGGGAAGAACACTGAAGCTTTCTTT
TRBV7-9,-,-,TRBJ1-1,CASSPTAAGAFF,TGTGCCAGCAGCCCCACCGCCGCCGGGGCTTTCTTT
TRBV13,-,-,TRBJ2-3,CASSRLTAGRTDTQYF,TGTGCCAGCAGCCGTTTGACAGCGGGTCGCACAGATACGCAGTATTTT
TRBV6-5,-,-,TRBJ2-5,CASNSLGGETQYF,TGTGCCAGCAACTCCCTTGGGGGGGAGACCCAGTACTTC
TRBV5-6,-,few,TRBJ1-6,CASSLSTANSPLHF,TGTGCCAGCAGCTTGTCGACAGCTAATTCACCCCTCCACTTT
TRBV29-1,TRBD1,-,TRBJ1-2,CSVATGGAVGYTF,TGCAGCGTGGCAACAGGGGGCGCGGTTGGCTACACCTTC
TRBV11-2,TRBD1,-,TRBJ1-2,CASSLGLGTGDGYTF,TGTGCCAGCAGCTTAGGTTTAGGGACAGGAGATGGCTACACCTTC
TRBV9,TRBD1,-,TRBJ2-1,CASSVVGGGEQFF,TGTGCCAGCAGCGTAGTAGGGGGCGGTGAGCAGTTCTTC
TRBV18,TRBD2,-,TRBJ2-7,CASSPRTRAEGEQYF,TGTGCCAGCTCACCACGGACTAGGGCTGAGGGCGAGCAGTACTTC
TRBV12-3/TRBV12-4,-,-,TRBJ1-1,CASSRELKAFF,TGTGCCAGCAGCCGAGAGTTGAAGGCTTTCTTT
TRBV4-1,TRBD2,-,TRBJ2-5,CASSQVGGGALETQYF,TGCGCCAGCAGCCAAGTCGGCGGGGGGGCCTTAGAGACCCAGTACTTC
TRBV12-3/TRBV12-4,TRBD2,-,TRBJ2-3,CASTSGPGDTQYF,TGTGCCAGCACTAGCGGACCGGGGGATACGCAGTATTTT
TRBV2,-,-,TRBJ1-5,CASRGPRDTDQPQHF,TGTGCCAGCAGAGGACCCCGGGACACGGATCAGCCCCAGCATTTT
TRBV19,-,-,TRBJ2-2,CASSIGGRAGELFF,TGTGCCAGTAGTATAGGGGGCAGGGCCGGGGAGCTGTTTTTT
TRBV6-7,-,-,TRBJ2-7,CASSYSVQGDCIYEQYF,TGTGCCAGCAGTTACTCCGTTCAAGGGGACTGCATTTACGAGCAGTACTTC
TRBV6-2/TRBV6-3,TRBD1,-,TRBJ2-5,CASSHGQGSETQYF,TGTGCCAGCAGCCATGGACAGGGCTCAGAGACCCAGTACTTC
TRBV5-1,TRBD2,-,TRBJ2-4,CASSPVAGAKNIQYF,TGCGCCAGCAGCCCGGTAGCGGGGGCCAAAAACATTCAGTACTTC
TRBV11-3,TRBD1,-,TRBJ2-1,CASSYKGGRDEQFF,TGTGCCAGCAGCTACAAAGGGGGCCGGGATGAGCAGTTCTTC
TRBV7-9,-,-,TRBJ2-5,CASSFQRGLQETQYF,TGTGCCAGCAGCTTTCAAAGAGGGCTACAAGAGACCCAGTACTTC
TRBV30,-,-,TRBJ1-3,CAWSSGAGNTIYF,TGTGCCTGGAGTTCAGGGGCTGGAAACACCATATATTTT
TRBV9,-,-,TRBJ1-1,CASSVGGRTEAFF,TGTGCCAGCAGCGTCGGGGGGAGGACTGAAGCTTTCTTT
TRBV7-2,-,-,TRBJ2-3,CASSLGGGPDTQYF,TGTGCCAGCAGCTTAGGCGGGGGCCCAGATACGCAGTATTTT
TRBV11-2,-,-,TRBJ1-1,CASSSTGDWAEAFF,TGTGCCAGCAGCTCAACAGGTGACTGGGCTGAAGCTTTCTTT
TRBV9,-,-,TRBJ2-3,CASRGPSRTTDTQYF,TGTGCCAGCCGGGGTCCTAGTAGGACTACAGATACGCAGTATTTT
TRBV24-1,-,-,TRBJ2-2,CATSDSIPQGISGELFF,TGTGCCACCAGTGATTCGATCCCTCAGGGGATCTCCGGGGAGCTGTTTTTT
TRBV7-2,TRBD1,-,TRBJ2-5,CASSKTGSRGETQYF,TGTGCCAGCAGCAAAACAGGGAGCAGGGGGGAGACCCAGTACTTC
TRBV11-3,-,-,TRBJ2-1,CASSSAWGRRYNEQFF,TGTGCCAGCAGCTCGGCCTGGGGCCGACGCTACAATGAGCAGTTCTTC
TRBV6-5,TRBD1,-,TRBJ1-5,CASSPDRVGNQPQHF,TGTGCCAGCAGTCCCGACAGGGTTGGCAATCAGCCCCAGCATTTT
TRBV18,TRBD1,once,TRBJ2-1,CATRTGGGNEQFF,TGTGCCACCAGGACAGGGGGAGGAAATGAGCAGTTCTTC
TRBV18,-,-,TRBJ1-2,CASSPPSTALYGYTF,TGTGCCAGCTCACCACCTTCCACAGCCCTATATGGCTACACCTTC
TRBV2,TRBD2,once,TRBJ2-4,CASSAGLAGENIQYF,TGTGCCAGCAGTGCGGGACTAGCGGGGGAAAACATTCAGTACTTC
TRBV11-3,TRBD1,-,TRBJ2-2,CASTGQVNTGELFF,TGTGCCAGCACTGGACAGGTGAACACCGGGGAGCTGTTTTTT
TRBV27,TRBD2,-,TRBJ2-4,CASSLGRGRFSKNIQYF,TGTGCCAGCAGTTTGGGGAGGGGCAGGTTCTCCAAAAACATTCAGTACTTC
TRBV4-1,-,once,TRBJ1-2,CASSQASGAFYGYTF,TGCGCCAGCAGCCAAGCCTCAGGGGCCTTCTATGGCTACACCTTC
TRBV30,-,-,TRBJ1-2,CAWNRPGLQYGYTF,TGTGCCTGGAACCGCCCAGGTCTCCAGTATGGCTACACCTTC
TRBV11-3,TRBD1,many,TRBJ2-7,CASSLEGGGRYEQYF,TGTGCCAGCAGCTTAGAAGGGGGCGGCCGCTACGAGCAGTACTTC
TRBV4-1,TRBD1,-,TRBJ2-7,CASRTRTGDLNEQYF,TGCGCCAGCAGGACCCGGACAGGAGATCTCAACGAGCAGTACTTC
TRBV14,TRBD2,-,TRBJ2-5,CASSPLPGGPEQTQYF,TGTGCCAGCAGCCCCCTGCCGGGGGGGCCCGAACAAACCCAGTACTTC
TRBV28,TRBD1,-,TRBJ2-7,CASSLRQGFGLFYEQYF,TGTGCCAGCAGTTTAAGACAGGGTTTCGGTTTGTTCTACGAGCAGTACTTC
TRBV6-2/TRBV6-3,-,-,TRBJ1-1,CASSNNAGRRNTEAFF,TGTGCCAGCAGCAACAACGCGGGACGGCGGAACACTGAAGCTTTCTTT
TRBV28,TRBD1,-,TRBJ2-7,CASSLLGTAEQYF,TGTGCCAGCAGTTTATTAGGGACAGCCGAGCAGTACTTC
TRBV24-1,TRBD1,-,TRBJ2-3,CATSDPIGGTNTQYF,TGTGCCACCAGTGACCCTATAGGGGGCACAAATACGCAGTATTTT
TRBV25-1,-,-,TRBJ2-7,CASSEYKGSGGEQYF,TGTGCCAGCAGTGAATATAAAGGCTCCGGAGGCGAGCAGTACTTC
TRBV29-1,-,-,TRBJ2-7,CSVDLGPYEQYF,TGCAGCGTTGATTTGGGCCCCTACGAGCAGTACTTC
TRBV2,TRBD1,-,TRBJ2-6,CASTRQGFSSGANVLTF,TGTGCCAGCACCAGACAGGGTTTCAGCTCTGGGGCCAACGTCCTGACTTTC
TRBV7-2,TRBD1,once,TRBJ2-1,CASSRQTGGLDEQFF,TGTGCCAGCAGCCGCCAAACAGGGGGTTTGGATGAGCAGTTCTTC
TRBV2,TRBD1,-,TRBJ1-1,CASTTGGPLFNTEAFF,TGTGCCAGCACCACAGGGGGCCCACTCTTTAACACTGAAGCTTTCTTT
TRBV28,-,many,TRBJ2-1,CASTPLRQGPNYNEQFF,TGTGCCAGCACGCCCCTGAGGCAGGGGCCAAACTACAATGAGCAGTTCTTC
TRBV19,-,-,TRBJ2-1,CASSGLNSYNEQFF,TGTGCCAGTAGTGGACTTAACTCCTACAATGAGCAGTTCTTC
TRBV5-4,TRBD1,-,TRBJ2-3,CASSLDRDRGLTDTQYF,TGTGCCAGCAGCTTGGATAGGGACAGGGGGCTCACAGATACGCAGTATTTT
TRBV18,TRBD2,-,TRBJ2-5,CASSPQSGGAGTQYF,TGTGCCAGCTCCCCTCAGAGCGGGGGGGCTGGGACCCAGTACTTC
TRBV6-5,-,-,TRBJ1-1,CASKTGKGTEAFF,TGTGCCAGCAAGACCGGGAAGGGCACTGAAGCTTTCTTT
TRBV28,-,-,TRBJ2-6,CASSLRPRAGANVLTF,TGTGCCAGCAGTTTGCGCCCGCGTGCCGGGGCCAACGTCCTGACTTTC
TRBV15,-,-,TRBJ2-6,CATGRGGSGANVLTF,TGTGCCACCGGCAGGGGAGGCTCTGGGGCCAACGTCCTGACTTTC